Sequencing of this TCR beta chain was carried out in a study of STAT5B mutations in CD4+ large granular lymphocyte leukemia. Study results and limitations: Without putative leukemic clones, patient CD4-sorted repertoires remained more clonal than healthy CD4+ repertoires. Top patient clones used TRBV06 genes more often: 8/27 versus 2/35 in controls.

A note on this clone: Its antigen remains unidentified.

The V and J ends lost 7 bases and 0 bases respectively, with 15 bases between them. Germline V gene lookup returns CDR1 LNHDA and CDR2 SQIVND (reference sequence). This CDR3 has 16 amino acids. Controls came from buffy coats of healthy blood donors. TCRdb's copy holds only in-frame clones and misses some; the assay was immunoSEQ multiplex PCR. The repertoire consists of around 30,000 clones, with 74% occurring once and the leading ten covering approximately 1%. The sequence derives from a human donor in good health. Sequenced input: CD4+ T cells from blood buffy coats. The chain joins TRBV19 to TRBJ2-2; no reliable D call. CDR3 region: CASNSRATANTGELFF. The CDR3, as DNA: TGTGCCAGTAATTCAAGGGCTACCGCGAACACCGGGGAGCTGTTTTTT.